This TCR beta chain was retrieved from a study of CXCR3-negative and CXCR3-positive naive CD8 T cells. Study-wide points: Fresh PBMCs served for most assays, and CXCR3 expression fell partially after cryopreservation. Diversity proved comparably high across both naive subsets and much lower in memory CD8+ cells. Hydrophobicity was higher for TRB CDR3s found in CXCR3-positive naive cells than in CXCR3-negative naive cells.

The CDR3 totals 13 residues. Looked up from germline, CDR1 is MNHEY and CDR2 is SVGAGI. Of note for this clonotype: What it binds is unknown.

The TRB cDNA libraries were prepared by 5' RACE with UMI labels. Using the 5' RACE reads, TCRdb records one entry per CDR3 protein without DNA. The sample totals some 150,000 distinct CDR3 sequences. Specimen: naive CXCR3+ CD8+ T cells from blood. Subset given: CD45RO-CCR7+CD27+CD95- naive CD8+ T cells expressing CXCR3 (TNR3+). V is TRBV6-5 and J is TRBJ2-5. The TCR comes from a human donor in good health. Some clones in this sample may be carry-over from other donors' samples. Here the CDR3 reads CASSYSYQETQYF.